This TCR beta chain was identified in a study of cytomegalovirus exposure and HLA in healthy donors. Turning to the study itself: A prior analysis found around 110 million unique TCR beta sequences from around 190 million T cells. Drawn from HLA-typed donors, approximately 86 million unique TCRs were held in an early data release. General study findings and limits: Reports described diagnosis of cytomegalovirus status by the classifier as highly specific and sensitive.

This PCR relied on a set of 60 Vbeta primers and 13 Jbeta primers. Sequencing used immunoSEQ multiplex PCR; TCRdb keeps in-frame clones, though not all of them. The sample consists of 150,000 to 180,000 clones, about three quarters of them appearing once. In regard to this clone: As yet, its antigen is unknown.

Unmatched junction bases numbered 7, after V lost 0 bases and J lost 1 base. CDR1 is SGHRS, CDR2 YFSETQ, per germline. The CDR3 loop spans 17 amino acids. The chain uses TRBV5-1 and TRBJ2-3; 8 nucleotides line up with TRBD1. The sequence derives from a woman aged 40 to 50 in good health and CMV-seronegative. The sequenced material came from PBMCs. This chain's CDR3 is CASSLGIEQGGTDTQYF. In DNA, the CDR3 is TGCGCCAGCAGCTTGGGGATTGAACAGGGGGGCACAGATACGCAGTATTTT.